A single sample gave rise to the 23 T cell receptor beta chains below, sequenced in a study of blood T cells in healthy people across ages. Using a J-beta primer mix together with a sample-barcoded 5' primer, a second PCR was run for about 6 to 11 cycles. MiXCR was run by TCRdb on the 5' RACE reads, yielding one entry per CDR3 protein. The table includes approximately 2,000,000 distinct CDR3 sequences, more than 35% detected once. Sequencing input: blood. These receptors were taken from a human donor in good health.

This clonotype was recorded at least ten times. V usage is TRBV20-1 and J usage is TRBJ2-7; D gene ambiguous. The germline CDR1 and CDR2 sequences are DFQATT and SNEGSKA (reference sequence). The ends were cut back, 5 bases at V and 3 bases at J, with 5 bases in the middle. The CDR3 totals 10 residues. The CDR3 sequence is CSAGNYEQYF. CDR3 coding DNA: TGCAGTGCTGGGAACTACGAGCAGTACTTC.

The chain carries TRBV12-3 or TRBV12-4 and TRBJ2-1, with TRBD2 identical over 8 bases. This CDR3 contains 14 residues. Trimming removed 7 bases from V and 4 bases from J; junction bases left unmatched: 6. The CDR3 loop reads CASTAGELYNEQFF. CDR3 DNA: TGTGCCAGCACAGCGGGGGAACTATACAATGAGCAGTTCTTC.

The chain employs TRBV7-9 and TRBJ2-7; 8 bases are shared with TRBD1. The J segment lost 6 bases and the V segment lost 5 bases, leaving 15 bases of the junction unmatched. Germline loops: CDR1 SEHNR, CDR2 FQNEAQ (reference sequence). This CDR3 contains 16 residues. CDR3 protein: CASSTGQGLFSGEQYF. In DNA form, the CDR3 reads TGTGCCAGCAGCACAGGACAGGGTTTGTTCTCTGGCGAGCAGTACTTC.

This clonotype appeared many times. This chain joins TRBV7-2 and TRBJ1-2, with a possible D match to TRBD1 (6 bases). The CDR3 has 13 amino acids. Germline assignment: CDR1 SGHTA and CDR2 FQGNSA. V was shortened by 6 bases and J by 5 bases, with 13 bases between the two germline ends. CDR3 bases: TGTGCCAGCAGTCCGGGGGGCGCGTATGGCTACACCTTC. The encoded protein is CASSPGGAYGYTF.

The chain carries TRBV7-6 and TRBJ2-1; the D gene is possibly TRBD1 (5 bases). The CDR3 extends over 14 amino acids. Trimming pared 5 bases from V and 4 bases from J, leaving 12 bases between. Germline V gene lookup returns CDR1 SGHVS and CDR2 FNYEAQ. CDR3 loop: CASSRVTEYNEQFF. DNA for the CDR3: TGTGCCAGCAGCAGGGTGACAGAGTACAATGAGCAGTTCTTC.

This chain uses TRBV4-3 with TRBJ2-1, with 10 bases lining up with TRBD1. V lost 1 base, J lost 6 bases, and 12 bases stayed unmatched. Germline V gene lookup returns CDR1 LGHNA and CDR2 YSLEER. The CDR3 is 18 residues long. CDR3 sequence: CASSQGAAGTGVRNEQFF. CDR3 DNA sequence: TGCGCCAGCAGCCAAGGAGCTGCCGGGACAGGGGTCCGCAATGAGCAGTTCTTC.

This clonotype was counted between two and nine times. This chain uses TRBV6-5 with TRBJ2-3; tentative D call: TRBD2 (6 bases). Germline V gives CDR1 MNHEY, CDR2 SVGAGI. The CDR3 runs 15 residues. V lost 10 bases, J lost 4 bases, and 21 bases lay in between. The CDR3 bases are TGTGCCACCCATCCCCCCGGGAGACCCTCAGATACGCAGTATTTT. Translating gives CATHPPGRPSDTQYF.

Only a few counts were recorded for this clonotype. The chain employs TRBV6-2 or TRBV6-3 and TRBJ1-5; TRBD1 aligns across 7 bases. CDR1 and CDR2 (germline): MNHEY, SVGEGT. The trim removed 0 bases at V and 0 bases at J, leaving 14 bases unmatched. The CDR3 totals 20 residues. The CDR3 sequence: CASSYSLLRDSPYSNQPQHF. In DNA, the CDR3 is TGTGCCAGCAGTTACTCCCTACTGCGGGACAGCCCATATAGCAATCAGCCCCAGCATTTT.

This clonotype was counted only a few times. The J gene is TRBJ2-7, the V gene TRBV7-9; 7 bases align to TRBD1. V shed 8 bases, J shed 2 bases, and the junction held 9 bases outside the gene matches. The CDR3 runs to 14 residues. Germline values: CDR1 SEHNR, CDR2 FQNEAQ (reference sequence). Written as DNA, the CDR3 is TGTGCCAGCGTGGGGACAGACTTAACCTACGAGCAGTACTTC. This codes for CASVGTDLTYEQYF. The entire variable domain, with the rest obtained from reference TRBV7-9 and TRBJ2-7, is as follows: DTGVSQNPRHKITKRGQNVTFRCDPISEHNRLYWYRQTLGQGPEFLTYFQNEAQLEKSRLLSDRFSAERPKGSFSTLEIQRTEQGDSAMYLCASVGTDLTYEQYFGPGTRLTVT.

The rearrangement links TRBV7-2 to TRBJ2-5, with 13 nucleotides matching TRBD2. Germline trimming cut 4 bases from V and 1 base from J; bases unmatched to any gene: 6. CDR3 length: 17 amino acids. CDR1 and CDR2 from the germline V gene are SGHTA and FQGNSA. CDR3 sequence (DNA): TGTGCCAGCAGCTGGACTAGCGGGGGCTACCCCCAAGAGACCCAGTACTTC. This sequence encodes CASSWTSGGYPQETQYF.

The V call is TRBV2, the J call TRBJ2-5, with D tentatively TRBD2 (5 bases). The CDR3 has 13 residues. The V and J ends lost 8 bases and 1 base respectively, with 11 bases between them. CDR1 and CDR2 from the germline V gene are SNHLY and FYNNEI. CDR3 DNA sequence: TGTGCCAGCGCTACTCGGGGCCAAGAGACCCAGTACTTC. It specifies CASATRGQETQYF.

The CDR3 region has the DNA TGCAGCGTTGGAGGTAGTCGGACAAAGCCCACAGATACGCAGTATTTT. Encoded protein: CSVGGSRTKPTDTQYF. The chain uses TRBV29-1 and TRBJ2-3, with D perhaps matching TRBD1 (5 bases). CDR1 and CDR2 from the germline V gene are SQVTM and ANQGSEA. V was cut by 4 bases and J by 2 bases, with 19 bases left in between. The CDR3 has 16 amino acids.

The chain has TRBV9 and TRBJ2-3; possible D gene TRBD1, 5 bases. CDR3 size: 16 residues. In germline, CDR1 is SGDLS, CDR2 YYNGEE. The V end was cut by 0 bases, the J end by 0 bases, with 11 bases between. The CDR3 DNA reads as TGTGCCAGCAGCGTAGATCGACAGACTAGCACAGATACGCAGTATTTT. Protein sequence: CASSVDRQTSTDTQYF. The full variable domain, rest sourced from reference TRBV9 and TRBJ2-3, is DSGVTQTPKHLITATGQRVTLRCSPRSGDLSVYWYQQSLDQGLQFLIQYYNGEERAKGNILERFSAQQFPDLHSELNLSSLELGDSALYFCASSVDRQTSTDTQYFGPGTRLTVL.

The V call is TRBV5-1, the J call TRBJ1-1, with 8 nucleotides matching TRBD1. Germline V gives CDR1 SGHRS, CDR2 YFSETQ. CDR3 length: 14 residues. V gave up 0 bases and J gave up 7 bases; unmatched junction bases: 5. The CDR3 spells CASSLGDRSSEAFF. DNA of the CDR3: TGCGCCAGCAGCTTGGGGGACAGGTCGAGTGAAGCTTTCTTT.

This clonotype was recorded a few times. This rearrangement joins TRBV24-1 to TRBJ2-1; 10 bases match TRBD2. The CDR3 contains 18 residues. V dropped 4 bases and J dropped 4; count of bases not matched to a gene: 12. Germline V gene data show CDR1 as KGHDR and CDR2 as SFDVKD. The CDR3 DNA reads TGTGCCACCAGTGACCCTGTGGCTCTAGCGGGAGATTACAATGAGCAGTTCTTC. Translating gives CATSDPVALAGDYNEQFF.

This chain links TRBV6-2 or TRBV6-3 with TRBJ2-5, with D possibly being TRBD2 (5 bases). Germline V gene sequence: CDR1 MNHEY, CDR2 SVGEGT. V was shortened by 5 bases and J by 0 bases, with 13 bases between the two germline ends. This CDR3 comprises 15 residues. This CDR3 reads CASSVGEADQETQYF. The DNA of the CDR3 is TGTGCCAGCAGTGTAGGTGAAGCGGACCAAGAGACCCAGTACTTC.

There are a few counts of this clonotype. The genes are TRBV29-1 and TRBJ1-2, with D perhaps matching TRBD1 (5 bases). Trimming took 7 bases from V and 2 from J, leaving 17 bases between them. The length of the CDR3 is 14 residues. The germline gives CDR1 SQVTM, CDR2 ANQGSEA. The CDR3 DNA reads as TGCAGCGCCAACCCAGGGATGGGGAACTATGGCTACACCTTC. This sequence encodes CSANPGMGNYGYTF. The entire variable domain, with the rest obtained from reference TRBV29-1 and TRBJ1-2, is as follows: SAVISQKPSRDICQRGTSLTIQCQVDSQVTMMFWYRQQPGQSLTLIATANQGSEATYESGFVIDKFPISRPNLTFSTLTVSNMSPEDSSIYLCSANPGMGNYGYTFGSGTRLTVV.

The chain has TRBV7-2 and TRBJ1-2; no definite D call. V gave up 4 bases and J gave up 2 bases, with 14 bases separating them. The CDR3 length is 15 residues. Germline values: CDR1 SGHTA, CDR2 FQGNSA. CDR3 bases: TGTGCCAGCAGCTCGGGCGGAGTACAGAACTATGGCTACACCTTC. Its protein product is CASSSGGVQNYGYTF.

This chain joins TRBV5-1 and TRBJ2-7; TRBD1 aligns across 11 bases. V shed 3 bases, J shed 3 bases, and the junction held 2 bases outside the gene matches. The CDR3 is made up of 14 amino acids. Germline CDR1 and CDR2: SGHRS and YFSETQ. DNA for the CDR3: TGCGCCAGCAGCTGGACAGGGGGCTTCTACGAGCAGTACTTC. This codes for CASSWTGGFYEQYF.

This clonotype has a handful of counts. Here the CDR3 DNA reads TGTGCCACCAGCAGAGTCCCCGGGAGATCCTACAATGAGCAGTTCTTC. As protein: CATSRVPGRSYNEQFF. J is TRBJ2-1 and V is TRBV15; weak D call: TRBD2 (6 bases). The CDR3 loop spans 16 amino acids. V was clipped by 1 base and J by 1 base, with 11 bases between them. CDR1 is LNHNV, CDR2 YYDKDF, per germline (reference sequence).

The rearrangement joins TRBV5-5 to TRBJ2-5, with D maybe TRBD2 (6 bases). The tail of the sequence fits TRBJ2-7 better, so the J call may be wrong. In germline, CDR1 is SGHKS, CDR2 YYEKEE (reference sequence). There are 15 residues in the CDR3. The CDR3 reads CASSFLGGTGYEQYF. The CDR3 coding sequence is TGTGCCAGCAGCTTCCTGGGGGGAACAGGCTACGAGCAGTACTTC.

V gene TRBV6-5 combines with J gene TRBJ2-7, with D maybe TRBD2 (6 bases). Germline loops: CDR1 MNHEY, CDR2 SVGAGI. Trimming pared 7 bases from V and 1 base from J, leaving 17 bases between. The CDR3 is 15 amino acids. The chain's CDR3 is CASTAGGTASYEQYF. DNA of the CDR3: TGTGCCAGCACGGCTGGAGGGACCGCATCCTACGAGCAGTACTTC.

The chain uses TRBV7-2 and TRBJ1-2, with a possible D match to TRBD1 (5 bases). Germline lookup yields CDR1 SGHTA and CDR2 FQGNSA. The V gene lost 10 bases and the J gene lost 0 bases, with 18 bases spanning the gap. There are 15 residues in the CDR3. CDR3 nucleotides: TGTGCCAACGGCTCAGGGTTCGGATCTAACTATGGCTACACCTTC. Protein: CANGSGFGSNYGYTF.